These 6 T cell receptor beta chains were sequenced from one sample in a study of T-cell reconstitution after alpha-beta-depleted transplantation in children. TCRbeta library preparation incorporated unique molecular identifiers. TCRdb re-called the PCR reads with MiXCR, one entry per CDR3 protein. The data hold about 98,000 distinct CDR3 sequences, with about 22% observed a single time. Source: PBMCs, taken before TCRalphabeta/CD19-depleted stem cell transplant. These receptor sequences come from a boy aged 2 to 9 with acute lymphoblastic leukemia, due to receive a stem cell transplant.

This clonotype is labeled as medium-sized (0.01 to 0.1%). V and J are TRBV20-1 and TRBJ2-5; TRBD2 agrees at 10 bases. Germline loops: CDR1 DFQATT, CDR2 SNEGSKA (reference sequence). The J segment lost 3 bases and the V segment lost 2 bases, leaving 0 bases of the junction unmatched. The CDR3 sequence is 13 residues long. Here the CDR3 reads CSARLAGEETQYF. The DNA for the CDR3 is TGCAGTGCTAGACTAGCGGGAGAAGAGACCCAGTACTTC.

This clonotype was detected only a few times. The genes are TRBV12-3 or TRBV12-4 and TRBJ1-2; D is possibly TRBD1 (5 bases). Trimming removed 3 bases from V and 2 bases from J, with 10 bases in between. The CDR3 runs to 14 residues. DNA for the CDR3: TGTGCCAGCAGTTTCGCAGGGATGAACTATGGCTACACCTTC. As protein: CASSFAGMNYGYTF.

CDR3 amino acids: CSASPGQGSNQPQHF. CDR3 DNA sequence: TGCAGTGCTAGCCCCGGACAGGGTAGCAATCAGCCCCAGCATTTT. This chain links TRBV20-1 with TRBJ1-5; 8 nucleotides agree with TRBD1. The V segment lost 3 bases and the J segment 0 bases; nucleotides outside the gene matches: 4. Per germline, CDR1 DFQATT and CDR2 SNEGSKA (reference sequence). This CDR3 spans 15 amino acids.

The table lists this clonotype with a few counts. The chain carries TRBV12-3 or TRBV12-4 and TRBJ2-7, with D maybe TRBD2 (6 bases). The CDR3 consists of 16 residues. V was clipped by 5 bases and J by 4 bases, with 21 bases between them. Written as DNA, the CDR3 is TGTGCCAGCAGTAAGGTGTCCGGAGGGGCATCGTACGAGCAGTACTTC. It is translated as CASSKVSGGASYEQYF.

In this sample, this clonotype turned up many times. The chain joins TRBV4-1 to TRBJ2-1, with 12 bases fitting TRBD2. V dropped 0 bases and J dropped 7; count of bases not matched to a gene: 4. The CDR3 length is 16 residues. In germline, CDR1 is MGHRA, CDR2 YSYEKL. The CDR3 region is CASSQDRGTSGNEQFF. The CDR3 bases are TGCGCCAGCAGCCAAGATAGAGGGACTAGCGGGAATGAGCAGTTCTTC.

The table lists this clonotype with many counts. This sequence joins TRBV7-2 and TRBJ2-3; possibly TRBD2 for D (6 bases). Germline V gives CDR1 SGHTA, CDR2 FQGNSA. The CDR3 covers 13 residues. V gave up 3 bases and J gave up 8 bases, with 12 bases separating them. As DNA, the CDR3 is TGTGCCAGCAGCTTCGGGAGCAACCCTACGCAGTATTTT. Translating gives CASSFGSNPTQYF.